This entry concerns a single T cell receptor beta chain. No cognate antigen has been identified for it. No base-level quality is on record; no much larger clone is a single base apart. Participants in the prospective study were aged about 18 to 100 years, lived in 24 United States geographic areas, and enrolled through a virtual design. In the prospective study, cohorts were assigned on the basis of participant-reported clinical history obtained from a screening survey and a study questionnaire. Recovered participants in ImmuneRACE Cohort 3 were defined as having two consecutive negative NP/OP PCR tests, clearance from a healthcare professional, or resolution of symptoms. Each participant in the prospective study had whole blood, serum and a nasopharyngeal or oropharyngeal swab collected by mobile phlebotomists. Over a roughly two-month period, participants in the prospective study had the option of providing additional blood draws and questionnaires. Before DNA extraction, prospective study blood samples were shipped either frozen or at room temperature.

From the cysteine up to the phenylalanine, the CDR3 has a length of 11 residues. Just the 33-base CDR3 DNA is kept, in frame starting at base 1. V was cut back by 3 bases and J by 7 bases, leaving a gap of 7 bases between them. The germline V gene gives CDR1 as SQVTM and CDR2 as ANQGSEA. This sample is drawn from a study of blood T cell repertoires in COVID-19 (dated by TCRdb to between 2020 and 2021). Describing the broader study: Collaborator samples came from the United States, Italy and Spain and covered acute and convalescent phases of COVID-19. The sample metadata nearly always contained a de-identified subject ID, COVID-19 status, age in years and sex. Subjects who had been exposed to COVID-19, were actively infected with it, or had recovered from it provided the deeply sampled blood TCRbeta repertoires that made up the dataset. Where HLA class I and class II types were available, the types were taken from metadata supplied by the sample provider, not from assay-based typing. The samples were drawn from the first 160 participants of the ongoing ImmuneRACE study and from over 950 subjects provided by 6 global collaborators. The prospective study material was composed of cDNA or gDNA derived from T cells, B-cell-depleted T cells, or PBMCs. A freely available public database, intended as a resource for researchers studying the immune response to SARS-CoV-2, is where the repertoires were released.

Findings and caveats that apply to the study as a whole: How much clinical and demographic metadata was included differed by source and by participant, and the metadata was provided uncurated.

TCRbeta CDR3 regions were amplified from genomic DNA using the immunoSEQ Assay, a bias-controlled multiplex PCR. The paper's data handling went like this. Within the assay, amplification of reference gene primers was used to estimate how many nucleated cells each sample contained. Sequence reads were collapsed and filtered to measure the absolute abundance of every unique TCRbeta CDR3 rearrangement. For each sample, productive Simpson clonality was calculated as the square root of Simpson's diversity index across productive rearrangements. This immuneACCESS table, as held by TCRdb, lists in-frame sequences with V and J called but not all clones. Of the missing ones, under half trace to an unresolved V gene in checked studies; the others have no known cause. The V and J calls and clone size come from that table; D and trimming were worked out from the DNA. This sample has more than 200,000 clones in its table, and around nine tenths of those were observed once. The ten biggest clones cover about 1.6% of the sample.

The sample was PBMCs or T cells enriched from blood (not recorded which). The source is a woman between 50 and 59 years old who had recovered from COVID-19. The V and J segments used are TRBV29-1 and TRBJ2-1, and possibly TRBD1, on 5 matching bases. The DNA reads TGCAGCGTTGACAGGGAAAATGAGCAGTTCTTC. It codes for CSVDRENEQFF.